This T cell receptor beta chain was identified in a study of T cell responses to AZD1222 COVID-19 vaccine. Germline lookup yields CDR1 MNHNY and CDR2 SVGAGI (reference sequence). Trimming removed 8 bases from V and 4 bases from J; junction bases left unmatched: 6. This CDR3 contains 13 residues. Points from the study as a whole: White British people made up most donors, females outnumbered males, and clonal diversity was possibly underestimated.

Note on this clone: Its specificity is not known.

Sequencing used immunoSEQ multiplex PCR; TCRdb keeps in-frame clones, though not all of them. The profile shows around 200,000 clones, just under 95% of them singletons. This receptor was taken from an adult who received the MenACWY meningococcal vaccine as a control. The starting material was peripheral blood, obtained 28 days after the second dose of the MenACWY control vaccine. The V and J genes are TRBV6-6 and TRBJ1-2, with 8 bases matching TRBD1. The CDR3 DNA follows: TGTGCCAGCGCTAGCCAGGGGGCCTATGGCTACACCTTC. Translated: CASASQGAYGYTF.